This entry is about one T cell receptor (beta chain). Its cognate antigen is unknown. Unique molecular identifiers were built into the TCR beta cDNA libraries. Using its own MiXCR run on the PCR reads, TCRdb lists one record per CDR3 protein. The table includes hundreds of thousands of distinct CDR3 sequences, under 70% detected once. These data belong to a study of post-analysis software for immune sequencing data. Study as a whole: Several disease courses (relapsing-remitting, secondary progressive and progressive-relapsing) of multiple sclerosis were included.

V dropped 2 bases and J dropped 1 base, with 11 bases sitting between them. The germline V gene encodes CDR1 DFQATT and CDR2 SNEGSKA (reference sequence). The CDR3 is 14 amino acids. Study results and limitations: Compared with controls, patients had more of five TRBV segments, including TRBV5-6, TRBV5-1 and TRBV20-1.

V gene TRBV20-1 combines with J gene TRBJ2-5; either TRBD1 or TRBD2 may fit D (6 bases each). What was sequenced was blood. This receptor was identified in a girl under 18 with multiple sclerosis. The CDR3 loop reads CSARRGVLQETQYF. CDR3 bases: TGCAGTGCTAGAAGGGGGGTACTCCAAGAGACCCAGTACTTC.